This T cell receptor (beta chain) was sequenced for a study of cytomegalovirus exposure and HLA in healthy donors. Donors counted as nominally healthy when sampled, yet unrecorded immune exposures were likely. Researchers ran the PCR with 60 Vbeta and 13 Jbeta primers. Assay: immunoSEQ multiplex PCR; the TCRdb copy retains only in-frame clones and omits some. The table has some 110,000 clones, about three quarters seen once. The source material was PBMCs. This TCR derives from a woman under 30 in good health and CMV-seropositive.

The CDR3 coding sequence is TGTGCCAGCAGTGAAAGCCCTTACAATGAGCAGTTCTTC. Amino acid sequence: CASSESPYNEQFF. This chain uses TRBV6-1 with TRBJ2-1; no clear D. V lost 2 bases and J 4 bases, leaving 6 bases between the germline ends. Germline CDR1 and CDR2: MNHNS and SASEGT. This CDR3 region has 13 residues.